Presented here are 22 T cell receptor beta chains from one specimen sequenced in a study of cytomegalovirus exposure and HLA in healthy donors. The PCR used 60 Vbeta and 13 Jbeta primers. Profiled with immunoSEQ multiplex PCR; TCRdb holds only in-frame clones, not every one. This sample yields some 200,000 clones, of which 79% are seen a single time; approximately 0.4% belongs to the top ten. What was sequenced was PBMCs. These receptors were taken from a male donor in good health and CMV-seropositive.

This clone was found once. V is TRBV30 and J is TRBJ1-6; the D gene is possibly TRBD1 (6 bases). The CDR3 contains 14 residues. Germline V CDR1 and CDR2: GTSNPN, SVGIG (reference sequence). V was pared by 4 bases and J by 17 bases, with 24 bases between. The CDR3 sequence is CAWTSGGGRGPIHF. The CDR3 coding sequence is TGTGCCTGGACCTCTGGGGGGGGGCGCGGCCCTATCCACTTT.

The gene calls are TRBV15 and TRBJ2-1; perhaps TRBD2 as D (6 bases). V gave up 7 bases and J gave up 0 bases, with 13 bases separating them. Germline CDR1 is LNHNV and CDR2 is YYDKDF (reference sequence). The CDR3 runs 15 residues. CDR3 bases: TGTGCCACCATGGGGGGATTAAGCTCCTACAATGAGCAGTTCTTC. As protein: CATMGGLSSYNEQFF.

Details on this clone: The junction departs from the called germline gene at one end, perhaps through a read error. The chain recombines TRBV7-9 with TRBJ1-6; no definite D call. The V gene's germline CDR1 is SEHNR and CDR2 FQNEAQ (reference sequence). The CDR3 spans 16 residues. CDR3 region: CSSSLLGDSYNSPLHF. In nucleotides, the CDR3 is TGTTCCAGCAGCTTACTAGGAGACTCCTATAATTCACCCCTCCACTTT.

This rearrangement joins TRBV15 to TRBJ2-7; possible D gene TRBD1, 6 bases. The CDR3 runs to 13 residues. V was cut by 5 bases and J by 1 base, with 9 bases left in between. CDR1 is LNHNV and CDR2 is YYDKDF in the germline V gene (reference sequence). DNA for the CDR3: TGTGCCACCAGCCCGACAGGATCCTACGAGCAGTACTTC. It is translated as CATSPTGSYEQYF. The full variable domain, rest sourced from reference TRBV15 and TRBJ2-7, is DAMVIQNPRYQVTQFGKPVTLSCSQTLNHNVMYWYQQKSSQAPKLLFHYYDKDFNNEADTPDNFQSRRPNTSFCFLDIRSPGLGDTAMYLCATSPTGSYEQYFGPGTRLTVT.

In this sample, this clone turned up once. V and J are TRBV5-4 and TRBJ2-5; 10 bases are a match to TRBD1. The V gene end was trimmed by 3 bases and the J gene end by 5 bases; junction bases not matched to a gene: 7. Germline-derived CDR1 and CDR2 are SGHNT and YYREEE (reference sequence). This CDR3 comprises 15 residues. CDR3 DNA sequence: TGTGCCAGCAGCTCTCGACAGGGGGCAGGGGAGACCCAGTACTTC. Residues: CASSSRQGAGETQYF.

The J gene is TRBJ2-1, the V gene TRBV6-5; 9 nucleotides match TRBD2. The CDR3 contains 13 residues. J was trimmed by 9 bases and V by 7 bases; bases with no gene match: 7. Germline V CDR1 and CDR2: MNHEY, SVGAGI. This chain's CDR3 is CASKVAGEAEQFF. The DNA of the CDR3 is TGTGCCAGCAAGGTAGCGGGAGAGGCTGAGCAGTTCTTC.

This chain connects TRBV13 to TRBJ1-2, with a weak D call TRBD1 (5 bases). Trimming took off 8 bases at V and 1 base at J, with 20 bases between the two ends. The CDR3 contains 16 residues. Germline V gene data show CDR1 as PRHDT and CDR2 as FYEKMQ (reference sequence). The CDR3: CASAMGGGRVNYGYTF. CDR3 in DNA: TGTGCCAGCGCAATGGGCGGGGGTCGGGTTAACTATGGCTACACCTTC.

The V call is TRBV18, the J call TRBJ2-2, with a weak D call TRBD1 (6 bases). Germline lookup yields CDR1 KGHSH and CDR2 LQKENI. Trimming removed 0 bases at V and 5 bases at J, with 10 bases between. CDR3 length: 15 residues. CDR3 protein: CASSPPGAHTGELFF. The CDR3 DNA is TGTGCCAGCTCACCACCGGGGGCGCATACCGGGGAGCTGTTTTTT. Variable domain in full (rest from reference TRBV18 and TRBJ2-2): NAGVMQNPRHLVRRRGQEARLRCSPMKGHSHVYWYRQLPEEGLKFMVYLQKENIIDESGMPKERFSAEFPKEGPSILRIQQVVRGDSAAYFCASSPPGAHTGELFFGEGSRLTVL.

For this clone: Other DNA sequences from this sample encode an identical CDR3 as well. The rearrangement links TRBV5-1 to TRBJ2-3, with 8 positions matching TRBD2. The germline gives CDR1 SGHRS, CDR2 YFSETQ. The CDR3 spans 13 residues. Trimming removed 5 bases from V and 6 bases from J; junction bases left unmatched: 5. Written as DNA, the CDR3 is TGCGCCAGCAGTCTCGCGGGGGGCGATACGCAGTATTTT. Amino acids: CASSLAGGDTQYF.

The chain joins TRBV28 to TRBJ2-1; the match to TRBD2 covers 10 bases. This CDR3 has 15 amino acids. Unmatched junction bases numbered 6, after V lost 4 bases and J lost 6 bases. Germline lookup yields CDR1 MDHEN and CDR2 SYDVKM. The CDR3 sequence: CASSSLAGGANEQFF. In DNA form, the CDR3 reads TGTGCCAGCAGTTCATTAGCGGGAGGAGCCAATGAGCAGTTCTTC.

The V gene is TRBV5-1, the J gene TRBJ2-7; 8 bases agree with TRBD2. The CDR3 has 16 residues. V shed 3 bases and J 1 base; nucleotides not matched to a gene: 9. The germline V gene encodes CDR1 SGHRS and CDR2 YFSETQ. The CDR3 coding sequence is TGCGCCAGCAGCTGGACCGCACAGCGGGGGTCCTACGAGCAGTACTTC. It specifies CASSWTAQRGSYEQYF.

The chain employs TRBV6-1 and TRBJ2-5, with a tentative D call TRBD2 (6 bases). V lost 7 bases, J lost 2 bases, and 11 bases lay in between. The germline gives CDR1 MNHNS, CDR2 SASEGT. There are 13 residues in the CDR3. CDR3 sequence (DNA): TGTGCCAGCAAGGTAGCGGCTCAAGAGACCCAGTACTTC. Translating it yields CASKVAAQETQYF.

The chain's CDR3 is CASGGANTDTQYF. The CDR3 nucleotides are TGTGCCAGCGGTGGAGCAAACACAGATACGCAGTATTTT. The J gene is TRBJ2-3, the V gene TRBV9, with D unresolved. Germline-derived CDR1 and CDR2 are SGDLS and YYNGEE. The V end was cut by 7 bases, the J end by 2 bases, with 11 bases between. This CDR3 spans 13 amino acids.

The chain recombines TRBV30 with TRBJ2-5; weak D call: TRBD1 (5 bases). V was pared by 0 bases and J by 2 bases, with 10 bases between. CDR1 and CDR2 (germline): GTSNPN, SVGIG (reference sequence). CDR3 length: 14 amino acids. In DNA form, the CDR3 reads TGTGCCTGGAGTGTATTTGGGGCTCAAGAGACCCAGTACTTC. Encoded protein: CAWSVFGAQETQYF.

This chain's CDR3 is CASSEWGLNTGELFF. CDR3 bases: TGTGCCAGCAGTGAATGGGGCTTGAACACCGGGGAGCTGTTTTTT. The rearrangement links TRBV2 to TRBJ2-2; weak D call: TRBD1 (5 bases). The V gene's germline CDR1 is SNHLY and CDR2 FYNNEI. Trimming took 2 bases from V and 1 from J, leaving 8 bases between them. The CDR3 sequence is 15 residues long.

Worth noting for this clone: One end of the junction does not line up with germline, which may come from a read error. The rearrangement uses TRBV5-4 and TRBJ2-5; 9 bases line up with TRBD1. The J call is in doubt because the DNA end fits TRBJ2-7 better. This CDR3 has 15 amino acids. Germline V gene lookup returns CDR1 SGHNT and CDR2 YYREEE (reference sequence). CDR3 sequence reads: CASSLDDRGYYEQYF. The CDR3 DNA follows: TGTGCCAGCAGTTTGGATGACAGGGGGTATTACGAGCAGTACTTC.

A word on this clone: An end of the junction differs from the germline gene, which may be a read error. The J gene is TRBJ1-2, the V gene TRBV20-1, with 12 bases identical to TRBD1. CDR1 is DFQATT and CDR2 is SNEGSKA in the germline V gene (reference sequence). The CDR3 totals 11 residues. CDR3 in DNA: TGCAGTGCTGGGACAGGGGGCACTTCAGCCTTC. Protein: CSAGTGGTSAF.

This rearrangement joins TRBV2 to TRBJ2-1, with TRBD1 matching 7 bases. The J segment lost 4 bases and the V segment lost 3 bases, leaving 0 bases of the junction unmatched. The germline gives CDR1 SNHLY, CDR2 FYNNEI. The CDR3 has 13 residues. For the CDR3, the DNA is TGTGCCAGCAGTGAGGGACAGTACAATGAGCAGTTCTTC. Protein sequence: CASSEGQYNEQFF.

This chain uses TRBV18 with TRBJ2-2; no reliable D call. Germline CDR1 KGHSH, CDR2 LQKENI. The CDR3 loop spans 16 amino acids. V gave up 3 bases and J gave up 0 bases, with 11 bases separating them. CDR3 amino acids: CASSPPATTNTGELFF. The DNA for the CDR3 is TGTGCCAGCTCACCTCCGGCCACTACGAACACCGGGGAGCTGTTTTTT. Full variable domain (rest looked up from reference TRBV18 and TRBJ2-2): NAGVMQNPRHLVRRRGQEARLRCSPMKGHSHVYWYRQLPEEGLKFMVYLQKENIIDESGMPKERFSAEFPKEGPSILRIQQVVRGDSAAYFCASSPPATTNTGELFFGEGSRLTVL.

The chain recombines TRBV6-5 with TRBJ1-1; D is unclear. CDR3 length: 15 amino acids. The V end was cut by 2 bases, the J end by 6 bases, with 16 bases between. Germline CDR1 is MNHEY and CDR2 is SVGAGI. The CDR3 nucleotides are TGTGCCAGCAGTTACGGTAGGGAGGTGAGATCTGAAGCTTTCTTT. Protein: CASSYGREVRSEAFF.

The rearrangement uses TRBV30 and TRBJ1-5; D might be TRBD1 (6 bases). The CDR3 totals 16 residues. V was pared by 4 bases and J by 2 bases, with 18 bases between. The germline CDR1 and CDR2 sequences are GTSNPN and SVGIG (reference sequence). The CDR3 is CAWNSGAGIGNQPQHF. CDR3 nucleotides: TGTGCCTGGAATTCAGGGGCAGGTATCGGCAATCAGCCCCAGCATTTT. The full variable domain, in which reference TRBV30 and TRBJ1-5 provide the parts outside the CDR3, is SQTIHQWPATLVQPVGSPLSLECTVEGTSNPNLYWYRQAAGRGLQLLFYSVGIGQISSEVPQNLSASRPQDRQFILSSKKLLLSDSGFYLCAWNSGAGIGNQPQHFGDGTRLSIL.

This chain connects TRBV28 to TRBJ1-1; 7 bases are shared with TRBD1. Germline-derived CDR1 and CDR2 are MDHEN and SYDVKM. The V segment lost 6 bases and the J segment 8 bases; nucleotides outside the gene matches: 12. The CDR3 sequence is 14 residues long. CDR3 sequence: CASSAPGRGEEAFF. The CDR3 DNA follows: TGTGCCAGCAGCGCCCCGGGCAGGGGGGAGGAAGCTTTCTTT.